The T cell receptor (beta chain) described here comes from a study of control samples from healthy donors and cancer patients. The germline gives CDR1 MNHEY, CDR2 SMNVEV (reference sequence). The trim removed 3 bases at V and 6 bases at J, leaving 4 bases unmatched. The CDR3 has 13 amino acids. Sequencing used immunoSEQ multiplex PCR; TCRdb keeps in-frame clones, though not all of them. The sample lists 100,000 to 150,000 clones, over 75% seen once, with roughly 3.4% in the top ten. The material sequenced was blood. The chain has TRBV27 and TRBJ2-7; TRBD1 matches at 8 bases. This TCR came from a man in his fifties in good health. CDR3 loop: CASSFQGAGEQYF. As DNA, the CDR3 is TGTGCCAGCAGTTTCCAGGGGGCCGGCGAGCAGTACTTC.